A selection of T cell receptor beta chains follows, all from one sample in a study of spatial heterogeneity in lung cancer. TCRdb recomputed calls from the 5' RACE reads with MiXCR, one row per CDR3 protein. Of fewer than 45,000 distinct CDR3 sequences in the sample, over 9.5% were seen once. The specimen was PBMCs, collected at follow-up. The source is a female donor with early-stage non-small cell lung cancer. Each CDR3 is given with its conserved first and last residue. A D gene is named only where the DNA matches it firmly. Size is stated for part of the rows, as once, few or many counts, or as a class when the clone is expanded.

clone_size	d_call	j_call	v_call	cdr3_aa	cdr3_nt
many	NA	TRBJ2-3	TRBV5-1	CASSSRWGNTDTQYF	TGCGCCAGCAGCTCCCGTTGGGGGAACACAGATACGCAGTATTTT
NA	TRBD2	TRBJ2-7	TRBV5-4	CASSPAPRGGRYEQYF	TGTGCCAGCAGCCCCGCTCCGCGGGGGGGCCGCTACGAGCAGTACTTC
few	NA	TRBJ1-1	TRBV6-5	CASSYSKGGTEAFF	TGTGCCAGCAGTTACTCGAAGGGGGGAACTGAAGCTTTCTTT
few	NA	TRBJ2-7	TRBV15	CATSREVSYEQYF	TGTGCCACCAGCAGGGAAGTCTCCTACGAGCAGTACTTC
few	NA	TRBJ1-6	TRBV7-9	CASGPRNSPLHF	TGTGCCAGCGGTCCAAGAAATTCACCCCTCCACTTT
few	NA	TRBJ2-3	TRBV4-2	CASSQDDSRRPTDTQYF	TGTGCCAGCAGCCAAGATGACTCGAGGAGACCCACAGATACGCAGTATTTT
many	NA	TRBJ2-2	TRBV28	CASSLQGTGELFF	TGTGCCAGCAGTCTACAGGGCACCGGGGAGCTGTTTTTT
many	TRBD1	TRBJ2-7	TRBV2	CASSQTGTGSEQYF	TGTGCCAGCAGTCAAACCGGGACAGGGAGCGAGCAGTACTTC
few	NA	TRBJ2-2	TRBV6-5	CASSTPGLITGELFF	TGTGCCAGCAGCACTCCGGGACTCATAACCGGGGAGCTGTTTTTT
NA	TRBD2	TRBJ2-3	TRBV20-1	CSARPSPGLADTQYF	TGCAGTGCTAGACCCTCGCCGGGACTAGCAGATACGCAGTATTTT
many	NA	TRBJ2-3	TRBV7-2	CASSLALGASTDTQYF	TGTGCCAGCAGCTTAGCGTTAGGCGCTAGCACAGATACGCAGTATTTT
many	NA	TRBJ2-3	TRBV7-9	CASSLRGAGSTDTQYF	TGTGCCAGCAGCTTAAGGGGGGCCGGCAGCACAGATACGCAGTATTTT
many	NA	TRBJ1-1	TRBV10-3	CAISLQGGTEAFF	TGTGCCATCAGTTTACAGGGCGGCACTGAAGCTTTCTTT
few	TRBD2	TRBJ2-7	TRBV4-1	CASSPGSRGGSYYEQYF	TGCGCCAGCAGCCCGGGCAGTCGGGGGGGGTCTTACTACGAGCAGTACTTC
few	TRBD1	TRBJ1-1	TRBV5-1	CASSPGTGLGIAFF	TGCGCCAGCAGCCCCGGGACAGGGCTTGGTATCGCTTTCTTT
few	NA	TRBJ2-7	TRBV20-1	CSARDRGYYEQYF	TGCAGTGCTAGAGACAGGGGTTACTACGAGCAGTACTTC
many	NA	TRBJ2-7	TRBV7-8	CASRLSGGGRYLEQYF	TGTGCCAGCAGACTAAGCGGAGGAGGGAGATACCTCGAGCAGTACTTC
NA	NA	TRBJ1-4	TRBV5-1	CASSLRDGNEKLFF	TGCGCCAGCAGCTTGAGGGACGGAAATGAAAAACTGTTTTTT
few	TRBD1	TRBJ2-5	TRBV11-2	CASRHRQGIWGETQYF	TGTGCCAGCAGACATCGACAGGGGATATGGGGAGAGACCCAGTACTTC
many	NA	TRBJ2-5	TRBV5-1	CASSLASGGETQYF	TGTGCCAGCAGCTTAGCAAGTGGCGGTGAGACCCAGTACTTC
many	TRBD1	TRBJ2-3	TRBV5-1	CASSTRTGGTDTQYF	TGCGCCAGCAGCACCCGGACAGGAGGCACAGATACGCAGTATTTT
many	NA	TRBJ2-2	TRBV7-9	CASSFGLRGRTNTGELFF	TGTGCCAGCAGCTTCGGGCTAAGGGGACGGACGAACACCGGGGAGCTGTTTTTT
NA	NA	TRBJ2-5	TRBV5-6	CASSRTGRETQYF	TGTGCCAGCAGCCGCACTGGCCGCGAGACCCAGTACTTC
many	NA	TRBJ1-2	TRBV7-9	CASSLSQGLYGYTF	TGTGCCAGCAGCTTATCCCAGGGACTCTATGGCTACACCTTC
few	NA	TRBJ2-1	TRBV24-1	CATSALHPGYNEQFF	TGTGCCACCAGTGCCCTACATCCAGGGTACAATGAGCAGTTCTTC
few	TRBD1	TRBJ1-1	TRBV19	CASYRDRVSEAFF	TGTGCCTCCTACCGGGACAGGGTCTCTGAAGCTTTCTTT
many	NA	TRBJ2-3	TRBV5-1	CASSPLTQTQDTQYF	TGCGCCAGCAGCCCCCTGACGCAGACACAGGATACGCAGTATTTT
many	NA	TRBJ1-3	TRBV24-1	CATSDTKTSKSGNTIYF	TGTGCCACCAGTGATACCAAGACAAGCAAGTCTGGAAACACCATATATTTT
NA	NA	TRBJ2-7	TRBV7-9	CASSSRYYEQYF	TGTGCCAGCAGCTCGAGATACTACGAGCAGTACTTC
many	NA	TRBJ1-5	TRBV5-1	CASSLGGTSNQPQHF	TGCGCCAGCAGCTTGGGAGGGACAAGTAATCAGCCCCAGCATTTT